The 23 T cell receptor beta chains in this list originate from one sample, sequenced in a study of regulatory T cells in long-lasting Graves disease. Arm-PCR of CDR3 regions and iRepertoire HTBI primers were used to build TCR beta libraries. Using its own MiXCR run on the multiplex PCR reads, TCRdb lists one record per CDR3 protein. The sample has 350,000 to 450,000 distinct CDR3 sequences; 15% are singletons. Time point specified: newly diagnosed GD, antithyroid drugs for less than 3 months. Extracted RNA from PBMCs served as the source of the TCR library. This sample also belongs to another study, concerning T cells in Graves' hyperthyroidism and ophthalmopathy.

Source: peripheral blood mononuclear cells (PBMCs), taken at new diagnosis, from a patient treated with antithyroid drugs. The receptors were sampled from a woman in her 40s with Graves disease.

This clonotype was picked up many times. The chain combines TRBV28 with TRBJ2-7; D is undetermined. The CDR3 is 14 residues long. The V and J ends lost 5 bases and 0 bases respectively, with 11 bases between them. Germline loops: CDR1 MDHEN, CDR2 SYDVKM. Here the CDR3 reads CASSTPGHSYEQYF. DNA for the CDR3: TGTGCCAGCAGTACCCCGGGCCACTCCTACGAGCAGTACTTC. The variable domain in full, completed from reference TRBV28 and TRBJ2-7, reads DVKVTQSSRYLVKRTGEKVFLECVQDMDHENMFWYRQDPGLGLRLIYFSYDVKMKEKGDIPEGYSVSREKKERFSLILESASTNQTSMYLCASSTPGHSYEQYFGPGTRLTVT.

This clonotype was observed at least ten times. The V gene is TRBV3-1, the J gene TRBJ1-5, with D unclear. Germline V gene sequence: CDR1 LGHDT, CDR2 YNNKEL (reference sequence). The V end lost 3 bases, the J end lost 6 bases, and 18 bases lay between the germline ends. The CDR3 loop spans 16 amino acids. CDR3 DNA sequence: TGTGCCAGCAGCCAGTCGCGGCCAGAGGGTAGTCAGCCCCAGCATTTT. The encoded protein is CASSQSRPEGSQPQHF.

With regard to this clonotype: A much bigger clone sits one base away, suggesting this may be a read error. This sequence joins TRBV27 and TRBJ2-7; 12 nucleotides line up with TRBD2. CDR1 is MNHEY and CDR2 is SMNVEV in the germline V gene (reference sequence). The CDR3 has 14 residues. V lost 7 bases and J lost 4; bases outside the gene matches: 5. CDR3 DNA sequence: TGTGCCAGCAATTCGACTAGCGGGGGTTACGAGCAGTACTTC. It specifies CASNSTSGGYEQYF.

This clonotype has at least ten counts. This rearrangement joins TRBV5-5 to TRBJ1-2; TRBD1 aligns across 7 bases. V was clipped by 4 bases and J by 4 bases; unmatched bases: 7. Germline V lookup: CDR1 SGHKS, CDR2 YYEKEE (reference sequence). This CDR3 region has 14 residues. The CDR3 is CASSKTGASYGYTF. As DNA, the CDR3 is TGTGCCAGCAGCAAAACAGGGGCCTCCTATGGCTACACCTTC.

This clonotype showed up just a few times. This chain uses TRBV27 with TRBJ2-1; 11 bases line up with TRBD1. The CDR3 runs to 14 residues. Germline CDR1 is MNHEY and CDR2 is SMNVEV (reference sequence). The V gene end was trimmed by 5 bases and the J gene end by 8 bases; junction bases not matched to a gene: 5. CDR3 in DNA: TGTGCCAGCAGTCACGGACAGGGGGCTGATGAGCAGTTCTTC. It translates to CASSHGQGADEQFF.

This clonotype turned up a few times. The V call is TRBV10-3, the J call TRBJ1-4; the match to TRBD1 covers 7 bases. The V segment lost 0 bases and the J segment 6 bases; nucleotides outside the gene matches: 4. In germline, CDR1 is ENHRY, CDR2 SYGVKD. The CDR3 consists of 15 residues. The CDR3 DNA follows: TGTGCCATCAGTGAGTCGTTAGGGACAGATGAAAAACTGTTTTTT. Protein product: CAISESLGTDEKLFF.

This clonotype has more than one count but fewer than ten. This chain uses TRBV5-6 with TRBJ2-1, with D possibly TRBD2 on 6 matching bases. CDR1 and CDR2 (germline): SGHDT, YYEEEE. The CDR3 length is 16 residues. Trimming took off 4 bases at V and 0 bases at J, with 14 bases between the two ends. CDR3 nucleotides: TGTGCCAGCAGCCGGGAGTTGTCAGTCTCCTACAATGAGCAGTTCTTC. Its translation: CASSRELSVSYNEQFF.

This clonotype showed up many times. The chain carries TRBV2 and TRBJ1-6; D gene uncertain. Germline values: CDR1 SNHLY, CDR2 FYNNEI. Deletions cut 1 base from V and 7 bases from J, with 14 bases between. This CDR3 region has 16 residues. The CDR3 coding sequence is TGTGCCAGCAGTGAAGGTTCTGTCCTGAGGAATTCACCCCTCCACTTT. Amino acid sequence: CASSEGSVLRNSPLHF.

This clonotype was detected once. The V call is TRBV5-1, the J call TRBJ2-7, with 9 bases identical to TRBD1. V lost 3 bases, J lost 7 bases, and 5 bases stayed unmatched. CDR3 length: 13 residues. CDR1 is SGHRS, CDR2 YFSETQ, per germline. Written as DNA, the CDR3 is TGCGCCAGCAGCTCGGGACAGGGAGCGGAGCAGTACTTC. Protein sequence: CASSSGQGAEQYF.

The chain is built from TRBV2 and TRBJ1-5; D gene ambiguous. This CDR3 has 12 residues. Germline CDR1 is SNHLY and CDR2 is FYNNEI. V was trimmed by 7 bases and J by 4 bases, leaving 8 bases between them. This CDR3 is CASTAFNQPQHF. The CDR3 DNA reads as TGTGCCAGCACGGCCTTTAATCAGCCCCAGCATTTT.

This clonotype was detected only once. One base away lies a much larger clone, so this may be a sequencing read error. J is TRBJ2-7 and V is TRBV14, with D maybe TRBD2 (6 bases). The CDR3 covers 17 residues. Trimming cost V 2 bases and J 3 bases, with 20 bases left between them. CDR1 is SGHDN, CDR2 FVKESK, per germline. The CDR3 bases are TGTGCCAGCAGCCAATCGGCCGGCGGGACGCCCCTCTACGAGCAGTACTTC. Amino acid sequence: CASSQSAGGTPLYEQYF.

In this sample, this clonotype turned up a few times. The chain uses TRBV19 and TRBJ2-1; 8 bases fit TRBD1. Germline V CDR1 and CDR2: LNHDA, SQIVND (reference sequence). The CDR3 runs 15 residues. V dropped 7 bases and J dropped 6; count of bases not matched to a gene: 11. The CDR3 region is CASTSVETGVNEQFF. The CDR3 nucleotides are TGTGCCAGTACCAGCGTTGAGACAGGGGTCAATGAGCAGTTCTTC.

Of note for this clonotype: One end of the junction varies from germline; a read error may be responsible. The genes are TRBV29-1 and TRBJ2-5; D may be TRBD1 (5 bases). Germline CDR1 SQVTM, CDR2 ANQGSEA. The CDR3 extends over 12 amino acids. The CDR3 nucleotides read TGCAGCGTTAAAGACAGCCAAGAGACCCAGTACTTC. Its protein product is CSVKDSQETQYF. The full variable domain, its missing parts supplied by reference TRBV29-1 and TRBJ2-5, is SAVISQKPSRDICQRGTSLTIQCQVDSQVTMMFWYRQQPGQSLTLIATANQGSEATYESGFVIDKFPISRPNLTFSTLTVSNMSPEDSSIYLCSVKDSQETQYFGPGTRLLVL.

Regarding this clonotype: A far larger clone differs by one base, so this is likely a read error. This rearrangement joins TRBV11-3 to TRBJ2-7; 9 bases map to TRBD2. Per germline, CDR1 SGHNT and CDR2 YENEEA. The length of the CDR3 is 13 residues. CDR3 DNA sequence: TGTGCCAGCAGCCCCCAGCGGGGGGAAGAGCATTTCTTC. Residues: CASSPQRGEEHFF. Combining the CDR3 with reference TRBV11-3 and TRBJ2-7 gives the whole variable domain EAGVVQSPRYKIIEKKQPVAFWCNPISGHNTLYWYLQNLGQGPELLIRYENEEAVDDSQLPKDRFSAERLKGVDSTLKIQPAELGDSAVYLCASSPQRGEEHFFGPGTRLTVT.

At least ten counts were recorded for this clonotype. This chain uses TRBV14 with TRBJ1-4, with D unresolved. CDR1 is SGHDN and CDR2 is FVKESK in the germline V gene. V lost 1 base, J lost 0 bases, and 9 bases lay in between. The CDR3 loop spans 16 amino acids. The CDR3 loop is CASSQGQTTTNEKLFF. The CDR3 DNA reads TGTGCCAGCAGCCAAGGGCAGACTACAACTAATGAAAAACTGTTTTTT. Together with reference TRBV14 and TRBJ1-4, the CDR3 gives the full variable domain: EAGVTQFPSHSVIEKGQTVTLRCDPISGHDNLYWYRRVMGKEIKFLLHFVKESKQDESGMPNNRFLAERTGGTYSTLKVQPAELEDSGVYFCASSQGQTTTNEKLFFGSGTQLSVL.

This clonotype appeared many times. J is TRBJ2-1 and V is TRBV5-1, with 12 bases that match TRBD2. The ends lost 3 bases at V and 6 bases at J; junction bases unmatched: 4. Germline V lookup: CDR1 SGHRS, CDR2 YFSETQ. This CDR3 comprises 15 residues. CDR3 coding DNA: TGCGCCAGCAGCTCTCGACTAGCGGGAGTCAATGAGCAGTTCTTC. It codes for CASSSRLAGVNEQFF.

The genes are TRBV27 and TRBJ1-2; 7 bases line up with TRBD1. The length of the CDR3 is 13 residues. CDR1 and CDR2 (germline): MNHEY, SMNVEV (reference sequence). V shed 6 bases, J shed 2 bases, and the junction held 3 bases outside the gene matches. The CDR3 DNA is TGTGCCAGCAGAAAGGACAGGAACTATGGCTACACCTTC. Protein: CASRKDRNYGYTF.

This clonotype was seen a few times. V is TRBV7-3 and J is TRBJ2-3, with D uncertain. From germline, CDR1 is SGHTA and CDR2 FQGTGA. Trimming removed 2 bases at V and 5 bases at J, with 8 bases between. The CDR3 consists of 13 residues. The CDR3 sequence is CASSLDRIDTQYF. CDR3 bases: TGTGCCAGCAGCTTAGACCGGATAGATACGCAGTATTTT.

This clonotype appeared many times. The V call is TRBV15, the J call TRBJ1-4; the D is unclear. The CDR3 loop spans 12 amino acids. Germline V gene data show CDR1 as LNHNV and CDR2 as YYDKDF (reference sequence). V shed 0 bases and J shed 7 bases, with 3 bases lying between them. CDR3 region: CATSRDVEKLFF. The CDR3 DNA sequence: TGTGCCACCAGCAGAGATGTTGAAAAACTGTTTTTT.

This clonotype was detected only a few times. The chain couples TRBV5-6 to TRBJ1-2; D might be TRBD1 (5 bases). Germline assignment: CDR1 SGHDT and CDR2 YYEEEE. There are 15 residues in the CDR3. V lost 0 bases to trimming and J lost 8 bases, with 17 bases between them. CDR3 sequence: CASSLEGRLRGGYTF. CDR3 DNA sequence: TGTGCCAGCAGCTTGGAGGGGCGCCTGCGGGGGGGCTACACCTTC.

Many counts were recorded for this clonotype. This chain connects TRBV6-1 to TRBJ2-2; the match to TRBD2 covers 11 bases. The CDR3 totals 19 residues. Germline CDR1 and CDR2: MNHNS and SASEGT. Germline trimming cut 6 bases from V and 2 bases from J; bases unmatched to any gene: 14. This CDR3 reads CASRIIPGLAAANTGELFF. Here the CDR3 DNA reads TGTGCCAGCAGAATCATTCCGGGACTAGCGGCCGCAAACACCGGGGAGCTGTTTTTT.

This clonotype was picked up a small number of times. The gene calls are TRBV5-1 and TRBJ2-5, with D tentatively TRBD1 or TRBD2 (5 bases each). V lost 4 bases to trimming and J lost 2 bases, with 15 bases between them. The length of the CDR3 is 15 residues. Germline lookup yields CDR1 SGHRS and CDR2 YFSETQ. The CDR3 spells CASSGTSYTQETQYF. The CDR3 DNA sequence: TGCGCCAGCAGCGGGACCAGCTATACACAAGAGACCCAGTACTTC.

The sample holds a few counts of this clonotype. The chain links TRBV24-1 to TRBJ2-7; 7 bases align to TRBD1. V lost 5 bases to trimming and J lost 0 bases; unmatched junction nucleotides: 3. There are 14 residues in the CDR3. Germline values: CDR1 KGHDR, CDR2 SFDVKD. CDR3 DNA: TGTGCCACCAGTGGGGGACAGAGCTCCTACGAGCAGTACTTC. Its protein is CATSGGQSSYEQYF.